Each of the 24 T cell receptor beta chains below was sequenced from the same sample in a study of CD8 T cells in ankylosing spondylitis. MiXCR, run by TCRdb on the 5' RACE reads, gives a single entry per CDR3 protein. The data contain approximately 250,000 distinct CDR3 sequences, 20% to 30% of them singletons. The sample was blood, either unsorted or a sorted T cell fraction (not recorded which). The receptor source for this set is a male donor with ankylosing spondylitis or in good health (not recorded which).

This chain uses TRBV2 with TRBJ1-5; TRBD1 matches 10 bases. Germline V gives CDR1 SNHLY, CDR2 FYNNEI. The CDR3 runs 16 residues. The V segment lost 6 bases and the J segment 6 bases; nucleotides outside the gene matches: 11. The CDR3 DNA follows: TGTGCCAGCAGGGAGTCCGGGACAGGGGCCTTTCAGCCCCAGCATTTT. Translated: CASRESGTGAFQPQHF.

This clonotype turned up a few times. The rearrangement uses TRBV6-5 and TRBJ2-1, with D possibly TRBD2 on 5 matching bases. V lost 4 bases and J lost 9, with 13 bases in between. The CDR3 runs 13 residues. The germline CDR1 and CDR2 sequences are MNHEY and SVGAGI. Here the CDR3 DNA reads TGTGCCAGCAGTTCAAATCCGGGATTTGAGCAGTTCTTC. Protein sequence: CASSSNPGFEQFF.

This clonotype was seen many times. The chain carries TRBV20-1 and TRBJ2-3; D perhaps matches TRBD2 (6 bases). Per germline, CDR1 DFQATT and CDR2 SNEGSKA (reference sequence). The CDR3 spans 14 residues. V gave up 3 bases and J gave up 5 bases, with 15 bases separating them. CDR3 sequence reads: CSASLGGSGDTQYF. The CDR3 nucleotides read TGCAGTGCTAGTCTCGGGGGTTCGGGAGATACGCAGTATTTT.

This CDR3 reads CASIVTGANYGYTF. CDR3 bases: TGTGCCAGCATCGTGACAGGGGCTAACTATGGCTACACCTTC. This chain uses TRBV12-3 or TRBV12-4 with TRBJ1-2; the match to TRBD1 covers 8 bases. This CDR3 spans 14 amino acids. V lost 7 bases and J lost 0; bases outside the gene matches: 4.

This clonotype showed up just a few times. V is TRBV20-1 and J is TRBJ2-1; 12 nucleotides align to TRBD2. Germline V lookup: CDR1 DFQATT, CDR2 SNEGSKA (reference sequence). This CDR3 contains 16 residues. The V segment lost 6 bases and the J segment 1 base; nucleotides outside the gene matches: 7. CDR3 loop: CSAASGGAVSYNEQFF. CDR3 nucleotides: TGCAGTGCGGCTAGCGGGGGGGCTGTGTCCTACAATGAGCAGTTCTTC.

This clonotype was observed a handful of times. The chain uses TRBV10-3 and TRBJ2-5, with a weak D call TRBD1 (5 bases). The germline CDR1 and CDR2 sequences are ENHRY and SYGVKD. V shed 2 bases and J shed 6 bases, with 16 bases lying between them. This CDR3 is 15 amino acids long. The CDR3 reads CAISERGRVVQTQYF. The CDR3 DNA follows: TGTGCCATCAGTGAGCGCGGCAGGGTGGTTCAGACCCAGTACTTC.

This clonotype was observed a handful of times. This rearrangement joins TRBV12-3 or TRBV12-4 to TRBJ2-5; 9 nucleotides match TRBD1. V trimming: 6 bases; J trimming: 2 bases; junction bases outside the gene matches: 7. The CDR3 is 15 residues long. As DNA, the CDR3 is TGTGCCAGCAGATCGGCTGGACAGGGGCAAGAGACCCAGTACTTC. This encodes CASRSAGQGQETQYF.

This chain's CDR3 is CSGGTGGDEQYF. In DNA form, the CDR3 reads TGCAGCGGTGGGACAGGGGGAGACGAGCAGTACTTC. The gene calls are TRBV29-1 and TRBJ2-7, with 11 bases aligning to TRBD1. V shed 7 bases, J shed 5 bases, and the junction held 4 bases outside the gene matches. Per germline, CDR1 SQVTM and CDR2 ANQGSEA. The CDR3 totals 12 residues.

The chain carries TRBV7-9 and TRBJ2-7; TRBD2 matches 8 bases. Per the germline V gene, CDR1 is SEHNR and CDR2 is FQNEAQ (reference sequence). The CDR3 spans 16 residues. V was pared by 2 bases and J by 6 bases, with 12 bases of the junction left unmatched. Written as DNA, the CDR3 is TGTGCCAGCAGCTTATCGGGGGGGGCTGCCGTCGGCGAGCAGTACTTC. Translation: CASSLSGGAAVGEQYF.

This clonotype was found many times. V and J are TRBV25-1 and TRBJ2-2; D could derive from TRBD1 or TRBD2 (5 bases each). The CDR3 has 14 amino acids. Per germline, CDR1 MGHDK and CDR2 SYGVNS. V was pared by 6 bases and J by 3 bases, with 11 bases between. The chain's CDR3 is CASRLGVDTGELFF. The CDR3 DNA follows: TGTGCCAGCAGACTGGGGGTAGACACCGGGGAGCTGTTTTTT.

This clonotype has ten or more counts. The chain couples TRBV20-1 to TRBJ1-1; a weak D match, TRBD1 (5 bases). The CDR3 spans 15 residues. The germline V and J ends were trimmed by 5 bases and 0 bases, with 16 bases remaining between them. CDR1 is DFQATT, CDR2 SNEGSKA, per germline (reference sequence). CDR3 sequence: CSAPSRGRLNTEAFF. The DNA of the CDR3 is TGCAGTGCTCCAAGCCGGGGCCGACTGAACACTGAAGCTTTCTTT.

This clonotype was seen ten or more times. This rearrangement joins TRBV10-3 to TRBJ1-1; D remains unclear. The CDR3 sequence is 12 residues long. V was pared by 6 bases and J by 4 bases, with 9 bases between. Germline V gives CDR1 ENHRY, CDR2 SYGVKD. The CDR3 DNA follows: TGTGCCATCAGGGGAGCTGGCACTGAAGCTTTCTTT. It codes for CAIRGAGTEAFF.

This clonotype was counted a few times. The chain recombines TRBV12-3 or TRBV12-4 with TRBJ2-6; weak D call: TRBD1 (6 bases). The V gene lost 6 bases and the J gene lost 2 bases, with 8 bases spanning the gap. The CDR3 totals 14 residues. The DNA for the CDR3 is TGTGCCAGCAGGCCAGGGGCTGGGGCCAACGTCCTGACTTTC. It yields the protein CASRPGAGANVLTF.

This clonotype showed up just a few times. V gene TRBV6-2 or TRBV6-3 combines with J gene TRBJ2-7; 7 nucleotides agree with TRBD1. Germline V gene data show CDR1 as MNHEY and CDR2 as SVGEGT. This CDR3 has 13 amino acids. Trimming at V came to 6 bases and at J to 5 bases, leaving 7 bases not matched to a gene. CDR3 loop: CASSTGQVHEQYF. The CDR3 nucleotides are TGTGCCAGCAGCACAGGACAGGTTCACGAGCAGTACTTC.

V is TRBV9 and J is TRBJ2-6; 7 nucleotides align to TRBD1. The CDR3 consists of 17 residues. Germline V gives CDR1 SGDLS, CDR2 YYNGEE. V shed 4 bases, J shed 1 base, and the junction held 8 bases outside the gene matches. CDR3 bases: TGTGCCAGCAGCCAAAGGACAGGAAGTTCTGGGGCCAACGTCCTGACTTTC. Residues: CASSQRTGSSGANVLTF.

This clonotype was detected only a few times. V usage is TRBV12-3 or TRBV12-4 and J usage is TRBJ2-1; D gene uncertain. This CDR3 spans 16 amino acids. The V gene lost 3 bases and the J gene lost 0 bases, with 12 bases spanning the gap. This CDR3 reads CASSFWSWSSYNEQFF. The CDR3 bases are TGTGCCAGCAGTTTCTGGAGTTGGAGCTCCTACAATGAGCAGTTCTTC.

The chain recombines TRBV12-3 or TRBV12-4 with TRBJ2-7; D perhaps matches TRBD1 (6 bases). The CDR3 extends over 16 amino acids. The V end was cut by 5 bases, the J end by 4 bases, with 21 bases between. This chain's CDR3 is CASSPRGEGGLYEQYF. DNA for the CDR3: TGTGCCAGCAGTCCCCGAGGGGAAGGGGGTCTATACGAGCAGTACTTC.

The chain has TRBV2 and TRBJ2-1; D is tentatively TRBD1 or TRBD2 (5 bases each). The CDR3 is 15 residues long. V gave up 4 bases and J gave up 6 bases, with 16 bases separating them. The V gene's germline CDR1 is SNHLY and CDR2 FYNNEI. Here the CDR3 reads CASSVEGLSVNEQFF. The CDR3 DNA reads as TGTGCCAGCAGTGTTGAGGGGTTGTCGGTCAATGAGCAGTTCTTC.

The CDR3 sequence: CAWSAIYEQYF. CDR3 DNA sequence: TGTGCCTGGAGTGCTATCTACGAGCAGTACTTC. J is TRBJ2-7 and V is TRBV30; no clear D. In germline, CDR1 is GTSNPN, CDR2 SVGIG (reference sequence). V was shortened by 1 base and J by 3 bases, with 4 bases between the two germline ends. CDR3 size: 11 residues.

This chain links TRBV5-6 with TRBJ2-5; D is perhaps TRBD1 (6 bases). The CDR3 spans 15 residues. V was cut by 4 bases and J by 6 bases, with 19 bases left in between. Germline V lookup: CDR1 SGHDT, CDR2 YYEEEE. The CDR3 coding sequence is TGTGCCAGCAGCGGTGGTTGGGGGCGCAAACAGACCCAGTACTTC. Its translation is CASSGGWGRKQTQYF.

DNA of the CDR3: TGCAGTGCTATCCCACCTAGCGGGGGGCAAGAGACCCAGTACTTC. This sequence encodes CSAIPPSGGQETQYF. The chain recombines TRBV20-1 with TRBJ2-5, with 11 bases matching TRBD2. This CDR3 is built from 15 residues. Germline CDR1 DFQATT, CDR2 SNEGSKA (reference sequence). V trimming: 4 bases; J trimming: 2 bases; junction bases outside the gene matches: 6.

The CDR3 DNA sequence: TGTGCCAGCAGTCCCGGGATCCAGCCCCAGCATTTT. It encodes CASSPGIQPQHF. The chain recombines TRBV12-3 or TRBV12-4 with TRBJ1-5; D is uncertain. Trimming took off 5 bases at V and 7 bases at J, with 9 bases between the two ends. The CDR3 extends over 12 amino acids.

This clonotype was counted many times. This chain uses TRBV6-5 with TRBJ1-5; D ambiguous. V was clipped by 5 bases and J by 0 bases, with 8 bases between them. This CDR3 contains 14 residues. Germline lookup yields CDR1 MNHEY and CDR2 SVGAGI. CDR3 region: CASSHTDSNQPQHF. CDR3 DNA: TGTGCCAGCAGTCATACAGATAGCAATCAGCCCCAGCATTTT.

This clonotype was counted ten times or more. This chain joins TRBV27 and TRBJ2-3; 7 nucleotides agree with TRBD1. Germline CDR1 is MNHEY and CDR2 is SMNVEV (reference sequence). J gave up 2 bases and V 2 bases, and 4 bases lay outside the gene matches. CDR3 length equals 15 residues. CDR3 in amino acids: CASSLRGQFTDTQYF. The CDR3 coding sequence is TGTGCCAGCAGTTTAAGGGGACAGTTCACAGATACGCAGTATTTT.